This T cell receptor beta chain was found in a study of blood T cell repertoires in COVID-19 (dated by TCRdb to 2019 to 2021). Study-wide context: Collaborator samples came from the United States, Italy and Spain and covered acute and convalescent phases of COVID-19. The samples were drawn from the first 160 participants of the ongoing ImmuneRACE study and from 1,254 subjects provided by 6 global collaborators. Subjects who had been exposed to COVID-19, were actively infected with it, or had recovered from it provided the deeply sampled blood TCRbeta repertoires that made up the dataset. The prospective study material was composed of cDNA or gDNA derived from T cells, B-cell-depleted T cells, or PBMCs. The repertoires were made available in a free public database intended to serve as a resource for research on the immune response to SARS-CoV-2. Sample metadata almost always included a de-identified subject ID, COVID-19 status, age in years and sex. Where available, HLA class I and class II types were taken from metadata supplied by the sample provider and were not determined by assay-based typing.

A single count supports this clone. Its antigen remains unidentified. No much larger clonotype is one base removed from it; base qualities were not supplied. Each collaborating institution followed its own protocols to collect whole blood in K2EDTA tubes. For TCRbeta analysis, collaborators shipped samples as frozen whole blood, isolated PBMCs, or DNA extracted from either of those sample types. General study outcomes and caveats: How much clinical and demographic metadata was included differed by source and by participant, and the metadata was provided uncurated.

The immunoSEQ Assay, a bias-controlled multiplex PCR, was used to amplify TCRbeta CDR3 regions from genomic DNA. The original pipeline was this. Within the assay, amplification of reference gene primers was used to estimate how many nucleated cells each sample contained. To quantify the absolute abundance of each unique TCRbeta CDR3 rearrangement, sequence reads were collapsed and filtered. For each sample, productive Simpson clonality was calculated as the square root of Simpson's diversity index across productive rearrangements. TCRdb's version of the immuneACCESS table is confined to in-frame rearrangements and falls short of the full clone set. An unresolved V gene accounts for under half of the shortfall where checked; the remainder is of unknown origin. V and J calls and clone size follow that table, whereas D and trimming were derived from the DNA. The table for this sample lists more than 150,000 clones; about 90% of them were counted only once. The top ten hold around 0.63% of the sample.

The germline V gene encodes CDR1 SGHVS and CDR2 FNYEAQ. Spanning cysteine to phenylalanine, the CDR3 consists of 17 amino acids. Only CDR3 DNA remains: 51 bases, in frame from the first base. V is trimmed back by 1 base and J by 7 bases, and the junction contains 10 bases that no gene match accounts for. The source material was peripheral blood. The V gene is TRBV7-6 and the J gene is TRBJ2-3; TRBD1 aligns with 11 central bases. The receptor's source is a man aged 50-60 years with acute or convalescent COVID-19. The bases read TGTGCCAGCAGCTTAGTAAGCGGGACAGGGGGATCGAATACGCAGTATTTT. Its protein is CASSLVSGTGGSNTQYF. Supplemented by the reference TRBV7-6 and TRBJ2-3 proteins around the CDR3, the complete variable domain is GAGVSQSPRYKVTKRGQDVALRCDPISGHVSLYWYRQALGQGPEFLTYFNYEAQQDKSGLPNDRFSAERPEGSISTLTIQRTEQRDSAMYRCASSLVSGTGGSNTQYFGPGTRLTVL.